The 21 T cell receptor beta chains below were found in one sample sequenced in a study of cytomegalovirus exposure and HLA in healthy donors. Primers: 60 Vbeta forward and 13 Jbeta reverse. Profiled with immunoSEQ multiplex PCR; TCRdb holds only in-frame clones, not every one. The sample records approximately 220,000 clones, more than 60% being singletons. Specimen: PBMCs. The source of these receptors is a middle-aged man in good health and CMV-seronegative.

The chain employs TRBV7-3 and TRBJ1-2; 9 bases are a match to TRBD1. V was clipped by 5 bases and J by 4 bases; unmatched bases: 8. The CDR3 spans 15 residues. CDR1 is SGHTA and CDR2 is FQGTGA in the germline V gene. The CDR3, as DNA: TGTGCCAGCAGCGAACAGGGGGCGGAGAGCTATGGCTACACCTTC. Protein sequence: CASSEQGAESYGYTF.

The chain combines TRBV6-4 with TRBJ1-5; D ambiguous. CDR3 length equals 13 residues. The germline CDR1 and CDR2 sequences are MRHNA and SNTAGT. V was trimmed by 5 bases and J by 4 bases, leaving 9 bases between them. This chain's CDR3 is CASSSSPNQPQHF. The DNA for the CDR3 is TGTGCCAGCAGTTCTTCTCCTAATCAGCCCCAGCATTTT.

Note on this clone: Additional DNA sequences in this sample encode the identical CDR3. The chain joins TRBV27 to TRBJ2-7, with 11 bases fitting TRBD1. CDR1 is MNHEY and CDR2 is SMNVEV in the germline V gene (reference sequence). The CDR3 extends over 14 amino acids. V lost 5 bases, J lost 4 bases, and 4 bases stayed unmatched. CDR3 nucleotide sequence: TGTGCCAGCAGTCCTGGGACAGGGGGGTACGAGCAGTACTTC. It codes for CASSPGTGGYEQYF.

This clone turned up a few times. This rearrangement joins TRBV7-9 to TRBJ2-1, with D possibly being TRBD2 (5 bases). Germline assignment: CDR1 SEHNR and CDR2 FQNEAQ (reference sequence). With 2 bases removed from V and 10 bases from J, the gap between germline ends came to 18 bases. The CDR3 runs to 15 residues. The CDR3: CASSLRVPLREEQFF. The CDR3 DNA sequence: TGTGCCAGCAGCTTAAGGGTCCCCCTGAGGGAGGAGCAGTTCTTC.

The chain has TRBV2 and TRBJ2-1, with 7 positions matching TRBD2. In germline, CDR1 is SNHLY, CDR2 FYNNEI. The V gene end was trimmed by 7 bases and the J gene end by 7 bases; junction bases not matched to a gene: 16. The CDR3 contains 16 residues. The CDR3 nucleotides read TGTGCCAGCAAAGCCTCTAGCGGTCCACCGAAAAATGAGCAGTTCTTC. This gives the protein CASKASSGPPKNEQFF.

The chain uses TRBV29-1 and TRBJ2-2; D is unresolved. The CDR3 loop spans 12 amino acids. Trimming cost V 4 bases and J 5 bases, with 8 bases left between them. Germline V gene lookup returns CDR1 SQVTM and CDR2 ANQGSEA. Here the CDR3 DNA reads TGCAGCGTTGGGAGTATAACCGGGGAGCTGTTTTTT. Protein: CSVGSITGELFF.

The chain combines TRBV30 with TRBJ1-1, with D uncertain. Trimming cost V 2 bases and J 4 bases, with 17 bases left between them. In germline, CDR1 is GTSNPN, CDR2 SVGIG (reference sequence). The CDR3 spans 15 residues. CDR3 residues: CAWSWRWGGRTEAFF. The DNA for the CDR3 is TGTGCCTGGAGTTGGAGGTGGGGTGGGCGCACTGAAGCTTTCTTT.

There are a few counts of this clone. The chain recombines TRBV7-8 with TRBJ1-4; the match to TRBD1 covers 11 bases. CDR1 and CDR2 from the germline V gene are SGHVS and FQNEAQ. Trimming removed 5 bases from V and 4 bases from J; junction bases left unmatched: 3. The CDR3 runs to 15 residues. CDR3 in DNA: TGTGCCAGCAGCAGGGACAGGGGGGATAATGAAAAACTGTTTTTT. Translating gives CASSRDRGDNEKLFF.

CDR3 amino acids: CARSGRGRGVSSPLHF. CDR3 DNA: TGTGCCAGAAGCGGGCGCGGCAGGGGAGTCAGTTCACCCCTCCACTTT. The chain carries TRBV5-3 and TRBJ1-6; D is possibly TRBD1 (6 bases). TRBV5-3 qualifies as an ORF whose function is uncertain. The CDR3 spans 16 residues. V lost 4 bases and J lost 9, with 20 bases in between.

CDR3 sequence reads: CASSEAQMIYSGNTIYF. The CDR3 coding sequence is TGTGCCAGCAGTGAAGCGCAGATGATTTACTCTGGAAACACCATATATTTT. The chain recombines TRBV6-1 with TRBJ1-3; D uncertain. The V gene's germline CDR1 is MNHNS and CDR2 SASEGT. The CDR3 totals 17 residues. V was cut by 0 bases and J by 0 bases, with 12 bases left in between.

The chain combines TRBV7-7 with TRBJ2-5; TRBD1 agrees at 7 bases. The CDR3 runs 14 residues. After removal of 10 bases from V and 2 bases from J, the junction contained 10 bases not matched to a gene. Germline-derived CDR1 and CDR2 are SSHAT and FNYEAQ (reference sequence). The CDR3 DNA is TGTGCCACCTACGAGGGGGCTGGACAAGAGACCCAGTACTTC. As protein: CATYEGAGQETQYF. Filled out from reference TRBV7-7 and TRBJ2-5, the complete variable domain reads GAGVSQSPRYKVTKRGQDVTLRCDPISSHATLYWYQQALGQGPEFLTYFNYEAQPDKSGLPSDRFSAERPEGSISTLTIQRTEQRDSAMYRCATYEGAGQETQYFGPGTRLLVL.

The J gene is TRBJ2-3, the V gene TRBV5-6; 11 bases agree with TRBD2. This CDR3 has 15 residues. The germline V gene encodes CDR1 SGHDT and CDR2 YYEEEE. After removal of 4 bases from V and 2 bases from J, the junction contained 3 bases not matched to a gene. For the CDR3, the DNA is TGTGCCAGCAGCGGGGGACTAGCGGTCACAGATACGCAGTATTTT. Translating it yields CASSGGLAVTDTQYF.

The chain couples TRBV4-3 to TRBJ1-4, with D tentatively TRBD1 (5 bases). The V end lost 1 base, the J end lost 7 bases, and 13 bases lay between the germline ends. The CDR3 length is 15 residues. Germline-derived CDR1 and CDR2 are LGHNA and YSLEER. The CDR3 DNA follows: TGCGCCAGCAGCCAAGTGTGGGGCTCAAGTGAAAAACTGTTTTTT. Amino acids: CASSQVWGSSEKLFF.

The CDR3: CASSSSGGDKNIQYF. The CDR3 coding sequence is TGCGCCAGCAGCTCTAGTGGTGGAGATAAAAACATTCAGTACTTC. V usage is TRBV5-1 and J usage is TRBJ2-4; D remains ambiguous. The CDR3 runs to 15 residues. V was clipped by 3 bases and J by 4 bases, with 14 bases between them. Germline loops: CDR1 SGHRS, CDR2 YFSETQ.

The V gene is TRBV25-1, the J gene TRBJ2-3; TRBD2 matches at 9 bases. The germline CDR1 and CDR2 sequences are MGHDK and SYGVNS. Trimming took 4 bases from V and 2 from J; bases not matched to a gene: 7. The CDR3 runs to 16 residues. CDR3 nucleotide sequence: TGTGCCAGCAGTGGGGTTAGCGGGGGCTACACAGATACGCAGTATTTT. Its translation is CASSGVSGGYTDTQYF.

This chain uses TRBV5-4 with TRBJ2-3, with 15 bases identical to TRBD2. This CDR3 is 18 amino acids long. Germline-derived CDR1 and CDR2 are SGHNT and YYREEE (reference sequence). J lost 4 bases, V lost 2 bases, and 8 bases had no gene match. The CDR3: CASSFHRTSGGEADTQYF. The CDR3 nucleotides are TGTGCCAGCAGCTTTCACAGGACTAGCGGGGGGGAGGCAGATACGCAGTATTTT.

The chain recombines TRBV27 with TRBJ1-2, with a weak D call TRBD1 (5 bases). Germline CDR1 MNHEY, CDR2 SMNVEV (reference sequence). The germline V and J ends were trimmed by 5 bases and 4 bases, with 17 bases remaining between them. The CDR3 is made up of 15 amino acids. In nucleotides, the CDR3 is TGTGCCAGCAGTACCGGGGAGGGGATCCTCTATGGCTACACCTTC. Translated: CASSTGEGILYGYTF.

V and J are TRBV11-1 and TRBJ2-3; perhaps TRBD2 as D (5 bases). The CDR3 consists of 15 residues. Germline V gene sequence: CDR1 SGHAT, CDR2 FQDESV (reference sequence). Trimming removed 5 bases from V and 1 base from J, with 13 bases in between. CDR3 residues: CASSGSRFGTDTQYF. In DNA, the CDR3 is TGTGCCAGCAGCGGGAGCAGGTTCGGCACAGATACGCAGTATTTT.

A single count supports this clone. The chain employs TRBV7-2 and TRBJ2-5; 8 bases fit TRBD2. V shed 5 bases and J 5 bases; nucleotides not matched to a gene: 10. Germline V gives CDR1 SGHTA, CDR2 FQGNSA. The CDR3 has 15 amino acids. The CDR3 bases are TGTGCCAGCAGCCGCTTCGGGGGGGGCCGGGAGACCCAGTACTTC. Translation gives CASSRFGGGRETQYF.

This chain uses TRBV7-2 with TRBJ1-1, with 9 nucleotides matching TRBD1. V gave up 8 bases and J gave up 6 bases; unmatched junction bases: 10. The CDR3 covers 14 residues. Per germline, CDR1 SGHTA and CDR2 FQGNSA. The CDR3 reads CASELDRGISEAFF. The CDR3 nucleotides are TGTGCCAGCGAACTGGACAGGGGTATCTCTGAAGCTTTCTTT. Full variable domain (remainder filled in from reference TRBV7-2 and TRBJ1-1): GAGVSQSPSNKVTEKGKDVELRCDPISGHTALYWYRQSLGQGLEFLIYFQGNSAPDKSGLPSDRFSAERTGGSVSTLTIQRTQQEDSAVYLCASELDRGISEAFFGQGTRLTVV.

The rearrangement joins TRBV10-3 to TRBJ2-7; no firm D call. Germline values: CDR1 ENHRY, CDR2 SYGVKD. Trimming cost V 5 bases and J 2 bases, with 7 bases left between them. CDR3 length: 12 residues. CDR3 amino acids: CAISTTAYEQYF. The CDR3 coding sequence is TGTGCCATCAGTACCACGGCCTACGAGCAGTACTTC.